The rows below give T cell receptor beta chains drawn from one sample of a study of T cell repertoires in cytomegalovirus infection. TCRdb reprocessed the reads with MiXCR, giving one entry per CDR3 protein. The sample lists around 320,000 distinct CDR3 sequences, over 7.5% seen once, with around 4.5% in the top ten. The sequenced sample consisted of PBMCs. These receptors originate from a human donor in good health (CMV status not recorded). Some clones in this sample may be carry-over from other donors' samples. Both conserved end residues are part of each CDR3. D genes are given only for firm matches. Clone size is given for some rows only: seen once, a few or many times, or a class if the clone is expanded.

J: TRBJ1-5; D: TRBD1; size: NA; V: TRBV29-1; CDR3: CSASGQGHNQPQHF; DNA: TGCAGCGCCTCCGGACAGGGTCATAATCAGCCCCAGCATTTT
J: TRBJ1-1; D: NA; size: NA; V: TRBV6-6; CDR3: CASIRTGVKAEAFF; DNA: TGTGCCAGCATACGAACGGGGGTCAAGGCTGAAGCTTTCTTT
J: TRBJ2-7; D: TRBD2; size: few; V: TRBV20-1; CDR3: CSVTYLAGVGEQYF; DNA: TGCAGTGTTACGTACCTAGCGGGAGTCGGCGAGCAGTACTTC
J: TRBJ2-5; D: NA; size: many; V: TRBV7-6; CDR3: CASSFISSGQETQYF; DNA: TGTGCCAGCAGCTTTATATCTTCGGGCCAAGAGACCCAGTACTTC
J: TRBJ2-2; D: TRBD1; size: many; V: TRBV27; CDR3: CASSLQGAGTGELFF; DNA: TGTGCCAGCAGTTTACAGGGGGCCGGAACCGGGGAGCTGTTTTTT
J: TRBJ2-7; D: NA; size: few; V: TRBV6-5; CDR3: CASSYQSSYEQYF; DNA: TGTGCCAGCAGTTATCAAAGCTCCTACGAGCAGTACTTC
J: TRBJ1-5; D: TRBD1; size: NA; V: TRBV28; CDR3: CASTRGTGGGNQPQHF; DNA: TGTGCCAGCACCCGAGGCACAGGGGGCGGCAATCAGCCCCAGCATTTT
J: TRBJ2-2; D: TRBD2; size: few; V: TRBV6-6; CDR3: CASSLGTSGRGGTGELFF; DNA: TGTGCCAGCAGTTTGGGGACTAGCGGGAGAGGGGGCACCGGGGAGCTGTTTTTT
J: TRBJ2-3; D: NA; size: few; V: TRBV4-2; CDR3: CASSRDAGISTDTQYF; DNA: TGTGCCAGCAGCCGGGACGCGGGAATCAGCACAGATACGCAGTATTTT
J: TRBJ2-7; D: NA; size: many; V: TRBV20-1; CDR3: CSARLSSLEQYF; DNA: TGCAGTGCTAGATTGTCTAGTCTCGAGCAGTACTTC
J: TRBJ1-5; D: NA; size: many; V: TRBV7-9; CDR3: CASSADRNQPQHF; DNA: TGTGCCAGCAGCGCGGACAGAAATCAGCCCCAGCATTTT
J: TRBJ2-3; D: TRBD2; size: few; V: TRBV12-3/TRBV12-4; CDR3: CASLLAGVVTDTQYF; DNA: TGTGCCAGCTTACTAGCGGGGGTAGTCACAGATACGCAGTATTTT
J: TRBJ2-7; D: NA; size: few; V: TRBV12-3/TRBV12-4; CDR3: CASRSGGYEQYF; DNA: TGTGCCAGCAGGTCCGGGGGCTACGAGCAGTACTTC
J: TRBJ1-1; D: NA; size: many; V: TRBV5-1; CDR3: CASSREGRGNTEAFF; DNA: TGCGCCAGCAGCCGCGAAGGCAGGGGAAACACTGAAGCTTTCTTT
J: TRBJ2-1; D: TRBD2; size: many; V: TRBV20-1; CDR3: CSAREETSGSKFLARNEQFF; DNA: TGCAGTGCTAGAGAAGAGACTAGCGGGAGTAAGTTCTTAGCGAGGAATGAGCAGTTCTTC
J: TRBJ1-1; D: NA; size: NA; V: TRBV12-3/TRBV12-4; CDR3: CASSLTKQGEAFF; DNA: TGTGCCAGCAGTTTGACCAAACAGGGTGAAGCTTTCTTT
J: TRBJ2-2; D: NA; size: few; V: TRBV9; CDR3: CASCLGNTGELFF; DNA: TGTGCCAGCTGTTTGGGGAACACCGGGGAGCTGTTTTTT
J: TRBJ2-7; D: NA; size: few; V: TRBV12-3/TRBV12-4; CDR3: CASSSAGGRNEQYF; DNA: TGTGCCAGCAGTTCGGCTGGGGGCCGGAACGAGCAGTACTTC
J: TRBJ2-1; D: TRBD2; size: many; V: TRBV7-3; CDR3: CASSRQLAGGRNEQFF; DNA: TGTGCCAGCAGCAGACAACTAGCGGGGGGTAGAAATGAGCAGTTCTTC
J: TRBJ2-6; D: TRBD2; size: NA; V: TRBV7-2; CDR3: CASSYSGTGANVLTF; DNA: TGTGCCAGCAGTTATAGCGGGACCGGGGCCAACGTCCTGACTTTC
J: TRBJ1-1; D: NA; size: NA; V: TRBV12-3/TRBV12-4; CDR3: CASRKDLDTEAFF; DNA: TGTGCCAGCAGAAAGGACCTAGACACTGAAGCTTTCTTT
J: TRBJ2-3; D: NA; size: NA; V: TRBV29-1; CDR3: CSVEVVDTQYF; DNA: TGCAGCGTTGAAGTTGTGGATACGCAGTATTTT
J: TRBJ1-6; D: NA; size: few; V: TRBV15; CDR3: CATSRTPPGRSSPLHF; DNA: TGTGCCACCAGCAGAACCCCCCCGGGCCGCAGTTCACCCCTCCACTTT
J: TRBJ2-7; D: NA; size: NA; V: TRBV4-1; CDR3: CASSQGGGLEQYF; DNA: TGTGCCAGCAGCCAAGGGGGGGGACTCGAGCAGTACTTC
J: TRBJ1-2; D: NA; size: NA; V: TRBV28; CDR3: CASTGGGVVSLTF; DNA: TGTGCCAGCACGGGGGGCGGAGTAGTGAGTCTAACCTTC
J: TRBJ2-1; D: NA; size: NA; V: TRBV7-6; CDR3: CASSSRVDPNEQFF; DNA: TGTGCCAGCAGCTCAAGGGTAGACCCCAATGAGCAGTTCTTC
J: TRBJ1-5; D: TRBD1; size: many; V: TRBV4-3; CDR3: CASSQDLGQGTQPQHF; DNA: TGCGCCAGCAGCCAAGATCTGGGACAGGGGACTCAGCCCCAGCATTTT
J: TRBJ1-1; D: NA; size: many; V: TRBV7-2; CDR3: CASSLVIDRLNTEAFF; DNA: TGTGCCAGCAGCTTAGTCATCGACAGGTTGAACACTGAAGCTTTCTTT
J: TRBJ1-1; D: TRBD1; size: few; V: TRBV7-9; CDR3: CASSSRTGRFGTEAFF; DNA: TGTGCCAGCAGCTCGAGGACAGGGAGGTTCGGGACTGAAGCTTTCTTT
J: TRBJ2-1; D: NA; size: few; V: TRBV6-6; CDR3: CASTPGPGTHNEQFF; DNA: TGTGCCAGCACCCCGGGACCGGGCACACACAATGAGCAGTTCTTC
J: TRBJ1-4; D: NA; size: many; V: TRBV7-2; CDR3: CASSFRTEGEKLFF; DNA: TGTGCCAGCAGCTTTCGTACAGAGGGTGAAAAACTGTTTTTT
J: TRBJ2-2; D: NA; size: NA; V: TRBV7-6; CDR3: CASSLTSTGELFF; DNA: TGTGCCAGCAGCTTAACCAGCACCGGGGAGCTGTTTTTT
J: TRBJ2-5; D: TRBD2; size: NA; V: TRBV28; CDR3: CASSSPGSGRETQYF; DNA: TGTGCCAGCAGCTCTCCGGGTAGCGGGAGAGAGACCCAGTACTTC
J: TRBJ2-6; D: NA; size: few; V: TRBV10-1; CDR3: CASTPQGRVPSGANVLTF; DNA: TGCGCCAGCACCCCGCAGGGCAGGGTCCCCTCTGGGGCCAACGTCCTGACTTTC
J: TRBJ2-1; D: TRBD2; size: many; V: TRBV28; CDR3: CASSFPGLPYNEQFF; DNA: TGTGCCAGCAGCTTCCCGGGACTACCCTACAATGAGCAGTTCTTC
J: TRBJ1-5; D: NA; size: many; V: TRBV7-9; CDR3: CASSLAAIRDNSNQPQHF; DNA: TGTGCCAGCAGCTTAGCTGCTATTCGGGACAATAGCAATCAGCCCCAGCATTTT
J: TRBJ1-4; D: NA; size: NA; V: TRBV20-1; CDR3: CSAKQGIGNEKLFF; DNA: TGCAGTGCTAAGCAGGGTATCGGTAATGAAAAACTGTTTTTT
J: TRBJ2-3; D: TRBD2; size: NA; V: TRBV12-3/TRBV12-4; CDR3: CASSPGPRGDTQYF; DNA: TGTGCCAGCAGCCCCGGACCGCGGGGGGATACGCAGTATTTT
J: TRBJ2-7; D: NA; size: NA; V: TRBV29-1; CDR3: CSVRDSPYEQYF; DNA: TGCAGCGTCCGGGACTCCCCCTACGAGCAGTACTTC
J: TRBJ1-5; D: NA; size: NA; V: TRBV19; CDR3: CASSINGGEPQHF; DNA: TGTGCCAGTAGTATTAATGGGGGGGAGCCCCAGCATTTT
J: TRBJ2-5; D: TRBD2; size: many; V: TRBV7-2; CDR3: CASSSMGLPGETQYF; DNA: TGTGCCAGCAGCTCGATGGGACTACCTGGGGAGACCCAGTACTTC
J: TRBJ2-1; D: TRBD1; size: many; V: TRBV29-1; CDR3: CSVAGQGSYNEQFF; DNA: TGCAGCGTTGCAGGACAGGGATCCTACAATGAGCAGTTCTTC
J: TRBJ1-5; D: NA; size: few; V: TRBV6-2/TRBV6-3; CDR3: CASSYSWGQPQHF; DNA: TGTGCCAGCAGTTACTCCTGGGGTCAGCCCCAGCATTTT
J: TRBJ1-2; D: NA; size: many; V: TRBV12-3/TRBV12-4; CDR3: CASTSGENYGYTF; DNA: TGTGCCAGCACCTCCGGGGAAAACTATGGCTACACCTTC
J: TRBJ2-1; D: TRBD1; size: few; V: TRBV4-3; CDR3: CASSLGTGGSYNEQFF; DNA: TGCGCCAGCAGCCTCGGGACAGGGGGGTCCTACAATGAGCAGTTCTTC
J: TRBJ2-4; D: TRBD2; size: many; V: TRBV7-2; CDR3: CASRPGGSKNIQYF; DNA: TGTGCCAGCAGACCCGGGGGGTCCAAAAACATTCAGTACTTC
J: TRBJ2-1; D: TRBD2; size: many; V: TRBV7-2; CDR3: CASSLVFSSGNEQFF; DNA: TGTGCCAGCAGCTTAGTCTTTTCTAGCGGAAATGAGCAGTTCTTC
J: TRBJ2-1; D: NA; size: many; V: TRBV7-8; CDR3: CASSLPQSYNEQFF; DNA: TGTGCCAGCAGCTTGCCTCAAAGCTACAATGAGCAGTTCTTC
J: TRBJ1-4; D: NA; size: many; V: TRBV20-1; CDR3: CSAQDSATNEKLFF; DNA: TGCAGTGCTCAGGACAGCGCAACTAATGAAAAACTGTTTTTT
J: TRBJ2-7; D: NA; size: once; V: TRBV7-9; CDR3: CASNSRGEQYF; DNA: TGTGCCAGCAACTCTCGGGGGGAGCAGTACTTC
J: TRBJ2-5; D: NA; size: NA; V: TRBV27; CDR3: CASSLRGVETQYF; DNA: TGTGCCAGCAGTTTACGCGGGGTAGAGACCCAGTACTTC
J: TRBJ2-7; D: NA; size: few; V: TRBV6-6; CDR3: CASSLSTVHEQYF; DNA: TGTGCCAGCAGTCTAAGTACGGTCCACGAGCAGTACTTC